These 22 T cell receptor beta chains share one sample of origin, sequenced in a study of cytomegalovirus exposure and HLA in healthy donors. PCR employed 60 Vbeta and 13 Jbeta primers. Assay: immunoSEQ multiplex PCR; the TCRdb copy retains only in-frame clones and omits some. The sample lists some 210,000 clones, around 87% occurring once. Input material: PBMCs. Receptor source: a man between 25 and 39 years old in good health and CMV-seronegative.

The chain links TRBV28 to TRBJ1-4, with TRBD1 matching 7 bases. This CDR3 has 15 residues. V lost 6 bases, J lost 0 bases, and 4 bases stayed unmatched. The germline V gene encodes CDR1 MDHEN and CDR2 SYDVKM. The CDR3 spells CASSPGQATNEKLFF. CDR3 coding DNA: TGTGCCAGCAGCCCCGGACAGGCAACTAATGAAAAACTGTTTTTT.

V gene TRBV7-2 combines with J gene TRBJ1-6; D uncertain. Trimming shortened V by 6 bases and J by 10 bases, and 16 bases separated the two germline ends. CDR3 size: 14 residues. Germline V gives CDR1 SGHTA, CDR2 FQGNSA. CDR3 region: CASSPRERGSPLHF. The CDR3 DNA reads TGTGCCAGCAGTCCTAGGGAGCGAGGCTCACCCCTCCACTTT.

This CDR3 reads CASSLARLEEQYF. In DNA form, the CDR3 reads TGTGCCAGCAGCTTAGCGCGACTAGAGGAGCAGTACTTC. The J gene is TRBJ2-7, the V gene TRBV7-2; the D gene is possibly TRBD2 (6 bases). The CDR3 extends over 13 amino acids. Germline CDR1 SGHTA, CDR2 FQGNSA. The V end lost 0 bases, the J end lost 7 bases, and 10 bases lay between the germline ends.

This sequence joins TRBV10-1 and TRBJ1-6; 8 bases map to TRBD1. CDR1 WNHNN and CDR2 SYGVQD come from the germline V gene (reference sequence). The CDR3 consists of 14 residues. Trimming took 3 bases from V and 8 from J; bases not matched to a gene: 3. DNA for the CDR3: TGCGCCAGCAGTGAAGTACAGGGGGATTCACCCCTCCACTTT. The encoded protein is CASSEVQGDSPLHF.

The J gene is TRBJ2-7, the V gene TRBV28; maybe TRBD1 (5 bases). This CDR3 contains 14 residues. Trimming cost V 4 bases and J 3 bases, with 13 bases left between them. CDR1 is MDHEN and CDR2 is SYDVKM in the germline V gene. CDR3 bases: TGTGCCAGCAGTTCCCAGGGATTTCTCTACGAGCAGTACTTC. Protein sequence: CASSSQGFLYEQYF. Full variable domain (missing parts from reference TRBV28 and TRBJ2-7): DVKVTQSSRYLVKRTGEKVFLECVQDMDHENMFWYRQDPGLGLRLIYFSYDVKMKEKGDIPEGYSVSREKKERFSLILESASTNQTSMYLCASSSQGFLYEQYFGPGTRLTVT.

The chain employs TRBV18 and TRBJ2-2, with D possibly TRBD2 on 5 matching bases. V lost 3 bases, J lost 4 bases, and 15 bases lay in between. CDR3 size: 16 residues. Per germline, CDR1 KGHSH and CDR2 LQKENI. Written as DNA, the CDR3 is TGTGCCAGCTCACCCTTTCCGGGGTCTTCCACCGGGGAGCTGTTTTTT. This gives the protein CASSPFPGSSTGELFF.

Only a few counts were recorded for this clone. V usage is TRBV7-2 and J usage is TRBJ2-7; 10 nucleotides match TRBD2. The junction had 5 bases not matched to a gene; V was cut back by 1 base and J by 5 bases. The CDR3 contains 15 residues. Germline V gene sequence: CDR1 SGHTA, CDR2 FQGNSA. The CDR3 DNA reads TGTGCCAGCAGCTTAGTAGCGGGGGGAATCCACGAGCAGTACTTC. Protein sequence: CASSLVAGGIHEQYF. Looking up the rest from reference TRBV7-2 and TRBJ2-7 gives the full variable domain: GAGVSQSPSNKVTEKGKDVELRCDPISGHTALYWYRQSLGQGLEFLIYFQGNSAPDKSGLPSDRFSAERTGGSVSTLTIQRTQQEDSAVYLCASSLVAGGIHEQYFGPGTRLTVT.

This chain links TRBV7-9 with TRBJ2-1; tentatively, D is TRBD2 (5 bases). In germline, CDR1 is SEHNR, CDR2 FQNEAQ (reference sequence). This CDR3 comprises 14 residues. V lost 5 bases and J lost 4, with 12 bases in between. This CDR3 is CASSPTPGYNEQFF. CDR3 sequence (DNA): TGTGCCAGCAGCCCTACCCCGGGGTACAATGAGCAGTTCTTC.

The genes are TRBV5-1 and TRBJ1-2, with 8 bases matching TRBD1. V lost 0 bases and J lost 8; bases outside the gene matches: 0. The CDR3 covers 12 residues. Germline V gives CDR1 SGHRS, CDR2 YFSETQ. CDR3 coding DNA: TGCGCCAGCAGCTTGGACAGGGGGGGCTACACCTTC. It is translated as CASSLDRGGYTF.

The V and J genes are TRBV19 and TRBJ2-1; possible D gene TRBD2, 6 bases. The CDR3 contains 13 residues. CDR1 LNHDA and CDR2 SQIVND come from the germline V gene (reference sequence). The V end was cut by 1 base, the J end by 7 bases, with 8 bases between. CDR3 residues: CASSIGRENEQFF. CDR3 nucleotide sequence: TGTGCCAGTAGTATAGGCCGGGAGAATGAGCAGTTCTTC.

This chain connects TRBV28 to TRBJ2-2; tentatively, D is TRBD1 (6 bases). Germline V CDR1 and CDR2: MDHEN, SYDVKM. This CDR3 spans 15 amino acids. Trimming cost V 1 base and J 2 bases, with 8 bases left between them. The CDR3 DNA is TGTGCCAGCAGTTTATTGGACAGTAACACCGGGGAGCTGTTTTTT. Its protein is CASSLLDSNTGELFF.

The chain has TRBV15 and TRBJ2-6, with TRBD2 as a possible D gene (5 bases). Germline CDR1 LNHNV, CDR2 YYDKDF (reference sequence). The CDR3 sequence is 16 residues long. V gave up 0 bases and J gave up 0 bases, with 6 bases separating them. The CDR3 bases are TGTGCCACCAGCAGAGAACGGGGCTCTGGGGCCAACGTCCTGACTTTC. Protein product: CATSRERGSGANVLTF.

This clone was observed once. The CDR3 region is CAISVDPGQAIDSGANVLTF. CDR3 DNA sequence: TGTGCCATCAGCGTGGACCCTGGACAGGCCATTGACTCTGGGGCCAACGTCCTGACTTTC. The chain recombines TRBV10-3 with TRBJ2-6; 7 bases are shared with TRBD1. The CDR3 is 20 residues long. The J segment lost 0 bases and the V segment lost 6 bases, leaving 17 bases of the junction unmatched. The germline V gene has CDR1 ENHRY and CDR2 SYGVKD.

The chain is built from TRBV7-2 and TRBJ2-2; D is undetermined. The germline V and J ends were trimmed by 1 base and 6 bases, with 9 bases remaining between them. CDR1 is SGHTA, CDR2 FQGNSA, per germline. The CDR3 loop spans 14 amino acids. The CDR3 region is CASSLDWAAGELFF. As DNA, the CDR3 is TGTGCCAGCAGCTTAGATTGGGCAGCCGGGGAGCTGTTTTTT.

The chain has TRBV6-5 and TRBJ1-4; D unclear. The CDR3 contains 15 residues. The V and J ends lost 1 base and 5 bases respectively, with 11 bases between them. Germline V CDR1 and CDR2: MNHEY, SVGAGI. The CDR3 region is CASSYYPPGNEKLFF. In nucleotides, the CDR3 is TGTGCCAGCAGTTACTACCCGCCCGGGAATGAAAAACTGTTTTTT.

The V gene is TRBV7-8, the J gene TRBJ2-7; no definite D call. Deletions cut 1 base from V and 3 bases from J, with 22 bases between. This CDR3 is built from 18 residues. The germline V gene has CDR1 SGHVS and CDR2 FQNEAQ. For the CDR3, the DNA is TGTGCCAGCAGCTTAGGTGTGTCGTTAGGAGCCCCTAACTACGAGCAGTACTTC. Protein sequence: CASSLGVSLGAPNYEQYF. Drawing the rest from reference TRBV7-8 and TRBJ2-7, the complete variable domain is GAGVSQSPRYKVAKRGQDVALRCDPISGHVSLFWYQQALGQGPEFLTYFQNEAQLDKSGLPSDRFFAERPEGSVSTLKIQRTQQEDSAVYLCASSLGVSLGAPNYEQYFGPGTRLTVT.

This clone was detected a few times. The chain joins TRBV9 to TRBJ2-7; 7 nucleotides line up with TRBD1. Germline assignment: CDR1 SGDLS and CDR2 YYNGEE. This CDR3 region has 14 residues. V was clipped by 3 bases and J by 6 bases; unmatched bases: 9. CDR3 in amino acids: CASSAQGQPREQYF. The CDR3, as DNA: TGTGCCAGCAGCGCCCAGGGACAGCCGCGCGAGCAGTACTTC.

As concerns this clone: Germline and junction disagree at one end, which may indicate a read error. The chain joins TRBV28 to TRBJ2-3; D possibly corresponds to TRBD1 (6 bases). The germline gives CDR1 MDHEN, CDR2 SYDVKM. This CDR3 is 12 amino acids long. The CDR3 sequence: CASSSATGTQYF. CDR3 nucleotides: TGTGCCAGCAGTTCGGCGACAGGTACGCAGTATTTT.

The CDR3 is CASSIDRDRLSNQPQHF. For the CDR3, the DNA is TGTGCCAGTAGTATAGATCGTGACAGGTTAAGCAATCAGCCCCAGCATTTT. V is TRBV19 and J is TRBJ1-5; tentatively, D is TRBD1 (6 bases). V lost 0 bases, J lost 1 base, and 13 bases lay in between. The CDR3 loop spans 17 amino acids. Germline V CDR1 and CDR2: LNHDA, SQIVND (reference sequence).

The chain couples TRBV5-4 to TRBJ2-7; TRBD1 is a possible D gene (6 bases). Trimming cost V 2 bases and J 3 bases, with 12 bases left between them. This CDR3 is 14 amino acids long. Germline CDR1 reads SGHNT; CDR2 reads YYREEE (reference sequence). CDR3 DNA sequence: TGTGCCAGCAGCTTTGGGACAAATAGCTACGAGCAGTACTTC. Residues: CASSFGTNSYEQYF.

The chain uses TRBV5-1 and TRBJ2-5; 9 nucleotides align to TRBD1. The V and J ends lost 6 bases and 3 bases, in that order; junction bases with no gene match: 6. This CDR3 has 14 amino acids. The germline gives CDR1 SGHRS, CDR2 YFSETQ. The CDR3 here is CASTQGTGKETQYF. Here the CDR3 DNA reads TGCGCCAGCACCCAAGGGACAGGGAAAGAGACCCAGTACTTC.

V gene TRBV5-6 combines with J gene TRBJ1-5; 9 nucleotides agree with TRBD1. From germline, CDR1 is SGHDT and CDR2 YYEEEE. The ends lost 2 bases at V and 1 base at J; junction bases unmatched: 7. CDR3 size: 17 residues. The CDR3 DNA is TGTGCCAGCAGCTTTGGGACAGGGAATCCAAGCAATCAGCCCCAGCATTTT. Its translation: CASSFGTGNPSNQPQHF.